This T cell receptor beta chain was found in a study of cytomegalovirus exposure and HLA in healthy donors. Overall study results and limits: At a 0.05 false discovery rate, a later analysis found around 15,000 TCR beta sequences to be associated with HLA alleles. In a later analysis, TCR beta V- and J-gene trimming showed a link to a missense DCLRE1C variant.

CDR1 SGHRS and CDR2 YFSETQ come from the germline V gene. Trimming took off 0 bases at V and 1 base at J, with 14 bases between the two ends. There are 17 residues in the CDR3. This clone has a handful of counts. Its specificity is unknown. A multiplex PCR was run with 60 Vbeta primers and 13 Jbeta primers. Only in-frame clones appear in the TCRdb table, and some are missing; sequencing was by immunoSEQ multiplex PCR. The sample lists around 67,000 clones, about 84% seen once, with roughly 8.2% in the top ten. The receptor comes from a young man in good health and CMV-seropositive. Source material: PBMCs. The V call is TRBV5-1, the J call TRBJ2-1; D not certain. The chain's CDR3 is CASSLAQPLESYNEQFF. Here the CDR3 DNA reads TGCGCCAGCAGCTTGGCCCAACCGCTAGAATCCTACAATGAGCAGTTCTTC.